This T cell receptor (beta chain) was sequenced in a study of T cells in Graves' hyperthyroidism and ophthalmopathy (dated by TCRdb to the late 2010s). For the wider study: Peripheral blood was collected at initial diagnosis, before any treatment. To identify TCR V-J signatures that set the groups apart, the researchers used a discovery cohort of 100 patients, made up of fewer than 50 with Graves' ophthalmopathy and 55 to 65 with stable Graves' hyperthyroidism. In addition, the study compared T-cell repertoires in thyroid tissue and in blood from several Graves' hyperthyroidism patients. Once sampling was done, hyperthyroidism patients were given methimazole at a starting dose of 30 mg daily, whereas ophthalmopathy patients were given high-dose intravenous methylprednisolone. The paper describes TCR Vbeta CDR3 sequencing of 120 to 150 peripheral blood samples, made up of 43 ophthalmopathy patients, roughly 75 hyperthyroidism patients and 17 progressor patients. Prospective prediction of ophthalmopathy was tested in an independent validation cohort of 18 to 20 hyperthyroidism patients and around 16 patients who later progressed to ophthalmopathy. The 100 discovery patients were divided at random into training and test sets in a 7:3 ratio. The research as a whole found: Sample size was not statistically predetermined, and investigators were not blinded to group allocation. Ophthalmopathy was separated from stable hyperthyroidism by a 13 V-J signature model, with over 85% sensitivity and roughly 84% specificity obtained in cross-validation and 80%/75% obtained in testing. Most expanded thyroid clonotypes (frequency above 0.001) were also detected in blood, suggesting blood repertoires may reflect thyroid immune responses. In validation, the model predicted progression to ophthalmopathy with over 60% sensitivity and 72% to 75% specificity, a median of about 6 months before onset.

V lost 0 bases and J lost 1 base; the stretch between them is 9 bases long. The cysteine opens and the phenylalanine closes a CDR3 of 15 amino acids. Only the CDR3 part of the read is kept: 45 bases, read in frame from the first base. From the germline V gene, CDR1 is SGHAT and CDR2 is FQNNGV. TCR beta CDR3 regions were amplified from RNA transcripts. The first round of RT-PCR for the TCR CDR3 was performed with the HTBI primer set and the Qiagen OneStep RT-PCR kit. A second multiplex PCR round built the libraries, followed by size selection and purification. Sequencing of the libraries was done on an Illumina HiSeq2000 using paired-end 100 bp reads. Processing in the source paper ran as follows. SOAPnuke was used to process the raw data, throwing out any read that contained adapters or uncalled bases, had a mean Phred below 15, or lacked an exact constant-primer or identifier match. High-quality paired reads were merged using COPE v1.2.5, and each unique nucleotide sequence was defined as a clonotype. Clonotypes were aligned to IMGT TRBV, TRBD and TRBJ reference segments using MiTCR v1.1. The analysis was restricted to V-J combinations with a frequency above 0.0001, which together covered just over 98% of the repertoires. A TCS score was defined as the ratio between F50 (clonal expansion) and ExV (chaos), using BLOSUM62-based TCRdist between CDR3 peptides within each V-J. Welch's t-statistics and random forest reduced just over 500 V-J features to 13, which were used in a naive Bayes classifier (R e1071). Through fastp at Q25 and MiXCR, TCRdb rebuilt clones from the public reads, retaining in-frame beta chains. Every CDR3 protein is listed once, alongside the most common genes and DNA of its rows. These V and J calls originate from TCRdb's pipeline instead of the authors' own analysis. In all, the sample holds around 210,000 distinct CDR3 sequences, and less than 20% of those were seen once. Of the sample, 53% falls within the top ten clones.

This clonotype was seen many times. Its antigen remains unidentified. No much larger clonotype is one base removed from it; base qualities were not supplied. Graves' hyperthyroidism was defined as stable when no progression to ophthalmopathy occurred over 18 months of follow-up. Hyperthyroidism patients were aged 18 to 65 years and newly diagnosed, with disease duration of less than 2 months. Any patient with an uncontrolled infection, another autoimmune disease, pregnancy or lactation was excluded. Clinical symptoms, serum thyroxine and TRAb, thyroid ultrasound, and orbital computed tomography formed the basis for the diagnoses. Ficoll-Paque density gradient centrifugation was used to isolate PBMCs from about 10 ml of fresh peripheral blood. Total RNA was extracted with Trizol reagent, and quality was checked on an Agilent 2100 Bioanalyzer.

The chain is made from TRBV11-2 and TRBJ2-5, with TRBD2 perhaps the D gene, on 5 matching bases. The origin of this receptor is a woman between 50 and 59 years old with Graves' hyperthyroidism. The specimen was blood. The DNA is TGTGCCAGCAGCTTAGACGGGAACCGCCAAGAGACCCAGTACTTC. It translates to CASSLDGNRQETQYF.